The T cell receptor (beta chain) under discussion was sequenced for a study of control samples from healthy donors and cancer patients. The V and J ends lost 6 bases and 5 bases, in that order; junction bases with no gene match: 9. Germline CDR1 and CDR2: LNHDA and SQIVND (reference sequence). The CDR3 sequence is 15 residues long. Only in-frame clones appear in the TCRdb table, and some are missing; sequencing was by immunoSEQ multiplex PCR. The sample has around 95,000 clones; roughly 87% are singletons. Sequenced sample: blood. The TCR originated in a woman between 45 and 60 years old in good health. The chain couples TRBV19 to TRBJ1-4, with 7 bases aligning to TRBD1. CDR3 residues: CASRWRGQINEKLFF. Written as DNA, the CDR3 is TGTGCCAGTAGATGGAGGGGACAGATAAATGAAAAACTGTTTTTT.